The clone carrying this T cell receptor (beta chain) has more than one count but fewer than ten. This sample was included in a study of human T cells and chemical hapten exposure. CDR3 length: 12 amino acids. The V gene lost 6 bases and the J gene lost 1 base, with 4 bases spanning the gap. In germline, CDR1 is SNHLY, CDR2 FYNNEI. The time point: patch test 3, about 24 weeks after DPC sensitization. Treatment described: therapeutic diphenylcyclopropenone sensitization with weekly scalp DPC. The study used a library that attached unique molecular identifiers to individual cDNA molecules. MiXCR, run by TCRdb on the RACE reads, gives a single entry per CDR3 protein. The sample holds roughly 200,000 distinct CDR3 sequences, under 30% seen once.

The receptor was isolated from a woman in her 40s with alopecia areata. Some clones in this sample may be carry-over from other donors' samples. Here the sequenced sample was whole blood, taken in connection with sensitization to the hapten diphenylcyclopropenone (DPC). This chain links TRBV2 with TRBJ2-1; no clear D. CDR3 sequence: CASRVSYNEQFF. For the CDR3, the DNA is TGTGCCAGCAGGGTATCCTACAATGAGCAGTTCTTC.